The 23 T cell receptor beta chains given below trace back to one sample, sequenced in a study of T-cell reconstitution after alpha-beta-depleted transplantation in children. As it was prepared, the TCRbeta library received unique molecular identifiers. TCRdb passed the PCR reads through MiXCR, listing each CDR3 protein once. Seen here are 300,000 to 350,000 distinct CDR3 sequences, about 16% observed once, and the top ten hold around 38%. Material: PBMCs, mostly from graft donor cells, obtained 360 days after TCRalphabeta/CD19-depleted stem cell transplant. All receptors derive from a male patient under 10 years old who had a stem cell transplant for acute lymphoblastic leukemia, so the T cells may come from the graft donor.

This clonotype has just a few counts. CDR3 nucleotides: TGTGCCAGCAGCCAAGAGTCAGGACTTGCCTCCTACGAGCAGTACTTC. Encoded protein: CASSQESGLASYEQYF. The chain uses TRBV4-2 and TRBJ2-7; maybe TRBD2 (5 bases). V lost 0 bases, J lost 0 bases, and 12 bases lay in between. Germline V gives CDR1 LGHNA, CDR2 YNFKEQ. The CDR3 consists of 16 residues.

This clonotype occurred many times. This chain connects TRBV12-3 or TRBV12-4 to TRBJ1-5; 7 nucleotides match TRBD1. This CDR3 spans 15 amino acids. The J segment lost 4 bases and the V segment lost 5 bases, leaving 8 bases of the junction unmatched. The CDR3 sequence: CASSGRDRTNQPQHF. The CDR3 bases are TGTGCCAGCAGTGGCCGGGACAGAACAAATCAGCCCCAGCATTTT.

V and J are TRBV28 and TRBJ2-7, with D perhaps given as TRBD1 or TRBD2 (5 bases each). V dropped 3 bases and J dropped 5 bases, with 29 bases sitting between them. The CDR3 totals 19 residues. The germline V gene encodes CDR1 MDHEN and CDR2 SYDVKM. CDR3 DNA: TGTGCCAGCAGTTTTGCTCCTTGGGGGAAACGGACTCTGGGGGACGAGCAGTACTTC. It translates to CASSFAPWGKRTLGDEQYF.

This clonotype appeared many times. The rearrangement joins TRBV7-9 to TRBJ2-3; a possible D gene is TRBD1 (6 bases). The germline CDR1 and CDR2 sequences are SEHNR and FQNEAQ (reference sequence). The V end lost 5 bases, the J end lost 1 base, and 10 bases lay between the germline ends. This CDR3 comprises 14 residues. The CDR3 nucleotides are TGTGCCAGCAGCCCTAGACAGGGCACAGATACGCAGTATTTT. Protein sequence: CASSPRQGTDTQYF.

This clonotype was recorded a few times. The V and J genes are TRBV12-3 or TRBV12-4 and TRBJ2-1, with D perhaps matching TRBD2 (6 bases). The CDR3 has 13 residues. V was clipped by 7 bases and J by 8 bases, with 15 bases between them. The DNA for the CDR3 is TGTGCCAGCAACGCGCGGGGCACATATGAGCAGTTCTTC. It is translated as CASNARGTYEQFF.

This clonotype turned up a few times. V gene TRBV7-9 combines with J gene TRBJ2-3; D is unresolved. The CDR3 loop spans 11 amino acids. Germline CDR1 and CDR2: SEHNR and FQNEAQ (reference sequence). Trimming removed 5 bases at V and 4 bases at J, with 4 bases between. The DNA for the CDR3 is TGTGCCAGCAGCCAGGCAGATACGCAGTATTTT. It encodes CASSQADTQYF.

The V call is TRBV9, the J call TRBJ2-5; D assignment may be TRBD1 or TRBD2 (5 bases each). Germline loops: CDR1 SGDLS, CDR2 YYNGEE. The length of the CDR3 is 16 residues. The V and J ends lost 3 bases and 2 bases respectively, with 17 bases between them. In DNA form, the CDR3 reads TGTGCCAGCAGCGCTTACCGCCGGGACCCGCAAGAGACCCAGTACTTC. It encodes CASSAYRRDPQETQYF.

The rearrangement joins TRBV11-2 to TRBJ2-3, with 10 bases lining up with TRBD2. Germline V lookup: CDR1 SGHAT, CDR2 FQNNGV. V lost 0 bases, J lost 4 bases, and 7 bases stayed unmatched. CDR3 size: 17 residues. The CDR3 sequence is CASSLDGLAGVSDTQYF. The CDR3 bases are TGTGCCAGCAGCTTAGACGGGCTAGCGGGAGTCTCAGATACGCAGTATTTT.

This clonotype was recorded a few times. The genes are TRBV27 and TRBJ2-7; the match to TRBD2 covers 8 bases. The CDR3 covers 14 residues. Germline loops: CDR1 MNHEY, CDR2 SMNVEV (reference sequence). The junction had 6 bases not matched to a gene; V was cut back by 1 base and J by 7 bases. CDR3 loop: CASSLYSGAREQYF. The CDR3 bases are TGTGCCAGCAGTTTATATAGCGGGGCCAGGGAGCAGTACTTC.

In this sample, this clonotype turned up a few times. V gene TRBV28 combines with J gene TRBJ1-1, with D unclear. The CDR3 spans 11 residues. CDR1 is MDHEN and CDR2 is SYDVKM in the germline V gene. The V and J ends lost 5 bases and 2 bases respectively, with 3 bases between them. The chain's CDR3 is CASSHNTEAFF. CDR3 coding DNA: TGTGCCAGCAGTCATAACACTGAAGCTTTCTTT.

Only a few counts were recorded for this clonotype. This chain joins TRBV6-4 and TRBJ2-7; 8 bases are a match to TRBD2. The CDR3 consists of 13 residues. CDR1 is MRHNA and CDR2 is SNTAGT in the germline V gene. CDR3 sequence reads: CIQTAGALYEQYF. The DNA for the CDR3 is TGTATCCAGACAGCGGGAGCCCTCTACGAGCAGTACTTC.

V gene TRBV27 combines with J gene TRBJ1-6; no clear D. The germline V gene encodes CDR1 MNHEY and CDR2 SMNVEV (reference sequence). Between the trimmed V and J ends, which lost 3 bases and 14 bases, there was a span of 11 bases. The CDR3 is made up of 12 amino acids. The CDR3 loop reads CASSLRGRSLHF. CDR3 bases: TGTGCCAGCAGTTTGAGAGGAAGGTCCCTCCACTTT.

This clonotype occurred once. A much bigger clone sits one base away, suggesting this may be a read error. The CDR3 DNA is TGTGCCAGCAGAACTAGCGGGATCACAGATACGCAGTATTTT. Protein sequence: CASRTSGITDTQYF. The chain uses TRBV7-3 and TRBJ2-3, with 10 bases identical to TRBD2. The V segment lost 6 bases and the J segment 2 bases; nucleotides outside the gene matches: 2. CDR3 length: 14 amino acids. Germline lookup yields CDR1 SGHTA and CDR2 FQGTGA.

Concerning this clonotype: Since the CDR3 does not end with the conserved phenylalanine or tryptophan, this likely comes from a read error. The chain is built from TRBV7-9 and TRBJ2-1, with D possibly TRBD1 on 7 matching bases. Germline V gene data show CDR1 as SEHNR and CDR2 as FQNEAQ (reference sequence). CDR3 length equals 17 residues. Trimming pared 5 bases from V and 0 bases from J, leaving 17 bases between. In DNA form, the CDR3 reads TGTGCCAGCAGCATTCGACAGGGACTGGGCTCCTACAATGAGCAGTTCTCC. Its protein product is CASSIRQGLGSYNEQFS.

The J gene is TRBJ1-5, the V gene TRBV28; tentatively, D is TRBD1 (6 bases). Germline CDR1 and CDR2: MDHEN and SYDVKM. The germline V and J ends were trimmed by 5 bases and 5 bases, with 19 bases remaining between them. The CDR3 runs to 16 residues. The CDR3 DNA reads as TGTGCCAGCAGTCCCAACCAGGGGTCCGGACATCAGCCCCAGCATTTT. Amino acids: CASSPNQGSGHQPQHF.

This clonotype was seen more than once but under ten times. The rearrangement uses TRBV28 and TRBJ2-5; no clear D. The germline gives CDR1 MDHEN, CDR2 SYDVKM. The V and J ends lost 3 bases and 5 bases respectively, with 10 bases between them. This CDR3 spans 13 amino acids. In nucleotides, the CDR3 is TGTGCCAGCAGTTTCGACTCGCGTGAGACCCAGTACTTC. This gives the protein CASSFDSRETQYF.

Only a few counts were recorded for this clonotype. The V and J genes are TRBV12-3 or TRBV12-4 and TRBJ2-7; 13 bases are a match to TRBD2. The V gene end was trimmed by 3 bases and the J gene end by 7 bases; junction bases not matched to a gene: 6. The length of the CDR3 is 15 residues. CDR3 sequence: CASSFGLAGVREQYF. The CDR3 DNA reads TGTGCCAGCAGTTTCGGACTAGCGGGAGTTCGGGAGCAGTACTTC.

The chain is built from TRBV29-1 and TRBJ2-3, with 8 bases identical to TRBD2. This CDR3 spans 13 amino acids. Germline assignment: CDR1 SQVTM and CDR2 ANQGSEA. Losses at the gene ends were 4 bases for V and 1 base for J; bases not matched to a gene: 1. CDR3 coding DNA: TGCAGCGTTGGGGGACTAGGCACAGATACGCAGTATTTT. Protein: CSVGGLGTDTQYF.

The chain carries TRBV5-6 and TRBJ2-1; D call uncertain. The V and J ends lost 0 bases and 6 bases respectively, with 7 bases between them. CDR3 length equals 13 residues. CDR1 is SGHDT, CDR2 YYEEEE, per germline. CDR3 residues: CASSLVVANEQFF. The CDR3 region has the DNA TGTGCCAGCAGCTTGGTGGTAGCCAATGAGCAGTTCTTC.

This clonotype was counted many times. The chain employs TRBV5-1 and TRBJ2-6, with D unresolved. Trimming removed 6 bases at V and 0 bases at J, with 1 base between. The CDR3 has 12 residues. Germline V gives CDR1 SGHRS, CDR2 YFSETQ. The CDR3: CASNSGANVLTF. DNA for the CDR3: TGCGCCAGCAACTCTGGGGCCAACGTCCTGACTTTC. The variable domain in full, completed from reference TRBV5-1 and TRBJ2-6, reads KAGVTQTPRYLIKTRGQQVTLSCSPISGHRSVSWYQQTPGQGLQFLFEYFSETQRNKGNFPGRFSGRQFSNSRSEMNVSTLELGDSALYLCASNSGANVLTFGAGSRLTVL.

J is TRBJ2-5 and V is TRBV9, with TRBD2 matching 11 bases. V dropped 4 bases and J dropped 5; count of bases not matched to a gene: 4. Germline CDR1 and CDR2: SGDLS and YYNGEE. The CDR3 runs 14 residues. CDR3 nucleotide sequence: TGTGCCAGCAGCATGGCTAGCGGGAGGGAGACCCAGTACTTC. It is translated as CASSMASGRETQYF. Variable domain in full (rest from reference TRBV9 and TRBJ2-5): DSGVTQTPKHLITATGQRVTLRCSPRSGDLSVYWYQQSLDQGLQFLIQYYNGEERAKGNILERFSAQQFPDLHSELNLSSLELGDSALYFCASSMASGRETQYFGPGTRLLVL.

There are a few counts of this clonotype. V gene TRBV7-2 combines with J gene TRBJ1-2, with TRBD1 matching over 10 bases. With V trimmed by 0 bases and J by 6 bases, 4 bases remained unmatched. Germline V gives CDR1 SGHTA, CDR2 FQGNSA. This CDR3 contains 15 residues. DNA of the CDR3: TGTGCCAGCAGCTTAGCGTCCGGGACAGGGGATGGCTACACCTTC. Its protein is CASSLASGTGDGYTF.

The chain carries TRBV13 and TRBJ2-3; the match to TRBD1 covers 7 bases. The CDR3 has 15 amino acids. J lost 0 bases, V lost 6 bases, and 6 bases had no gene match. The V gene's germline CDR1 is PRHDT and CDR2 FYEKMQ (reference sequence). CDR3 sequence: CASSSTGVSTDTQYF. Here the CDR3 DNA reads TGTGCCAGCAGTTCTACAGGGGTCAGCACAGATACGCAGTATTTT. Full variable domain (missing parts from reference TRBV13 and TRBJ2-3): AAGVIQSPRHLIKEKRETATLKCYPIPRHDTVYWYQQGPGQDPQFLISFYEKMQSDKGSIPDRFSAQQFSDYHSELNMSSLELGDSALYFCASSSTGVSTDTQYFGPGTRLTVL.